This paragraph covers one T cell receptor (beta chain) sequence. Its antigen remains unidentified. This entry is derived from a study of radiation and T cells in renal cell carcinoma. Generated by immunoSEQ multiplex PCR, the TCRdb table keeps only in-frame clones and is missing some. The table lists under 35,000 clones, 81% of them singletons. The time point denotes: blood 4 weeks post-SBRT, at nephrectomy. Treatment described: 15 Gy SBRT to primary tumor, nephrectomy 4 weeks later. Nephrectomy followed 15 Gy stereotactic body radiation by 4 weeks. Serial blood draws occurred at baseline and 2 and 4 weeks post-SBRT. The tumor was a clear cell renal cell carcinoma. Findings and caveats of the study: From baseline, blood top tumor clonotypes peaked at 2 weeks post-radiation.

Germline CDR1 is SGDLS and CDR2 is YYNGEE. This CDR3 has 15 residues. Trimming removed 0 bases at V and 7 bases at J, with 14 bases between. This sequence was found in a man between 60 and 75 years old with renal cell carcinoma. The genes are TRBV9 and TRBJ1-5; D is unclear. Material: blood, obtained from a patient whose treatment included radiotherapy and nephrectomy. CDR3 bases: TGTGCCAGCAGCGTAGGATCCGATGCGCGACAGCCCCAGCATTTT. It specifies CASSVGSDARQPQHF.